Below are 12 T cell receptor beta chains sequenced from a single sample in a study of shared clonotypes between healthy human individuals. The naive CD8 fraction comprised CD45RO-negative cells positively selected for CCR7 and excluded terminally differentiated effector memory CD45RA+ cells. Assay used: immunoSEQ multiplex PCR; TCRdb lists only in-frame clones, some missing. Found here are about 2.1 million clones, over 85% of them singletons; the top ten hold about 1.7%. The sequencing sample was made of naive CD8+ T cells from PBMCs. The source of these receptors is a man aged 18 to 29 in good health. Some clones in this sample may be carry-over from other donors' samples.

The V gene is TRBV2, the J gene TRBJ2-5, with 9 bases identical to TRBD1. Germline CDR1 is SNHLY and CDR2 is FYNNEI. V gave up 8 bases and J gave up 2 bases; unmatched junction bases: 6. This CDR3 spans 14 amino acids. The CDR3 bases are TGTGCCAGCTCCGTGGACAGGGGACAAGAGACCCAGTACTTC. This encodes CASSVDRGQETQYF.

Only a few counts were recorded for this clone. The chain has TRBV10-3 and TRBJ1-1; D is unclear. The length of the CDR3 is 15 residues. V was clipped by 2 bases and J by 0 bases, with 10 bases between them. Looked up from germline, CDR1 is ENHRY and CDR2 is SYGVKD. The CDR3, as DNA: TGTGCCATCAGTGAGGGCGGGGTCATGAACACTGAAGCTTTCTTT. Amino acids: CAISEGGVMNTEAFF.

In its sample, this clone was seen a few times. The chain couples TRBV28 to TRBJ2-2, with TRBD2 as a possible D gene (5 bases). The CDR3 consists of 12 residues. Germline values: CDR1 MDHEN, CDR2 SYDVKM. V was shortened by 1 base and J by 10 bases, with 7 bases between the two germline ends. CDR3 region: CASSLYGVELFF. The CDR3 bases are TGTGCCAGCAGTTTATACGGGGTGGAGCTGTTTTTT.

The chain joins TRBV11-1 to TRBJ2-5; D is perhaps TRBD1 or TRBD2 (7 bases each). This CDR3 is 16 amino acids long. Trimming took off 6 bases at V and 1 base at J, with 18 bases between the two ends. CDR1 SGHAT and CDR2 FQDESV come from the germline V gene (reference sequence). In DNA form, the CDR3 reads TGTGCCAGCAGTGAATGGGAGGGGGCGCCCCAAGAGACCCAGTACTTC. This codes for CASSEWEGAPQETQYF.

This chain joins TRBV7-2 and TRBJ2-1, with 10 bases identical to TRBD2. V was pared by 5 bases and J by 7 bases, with 8 bases of the junction left unmatched. This CDR3 contains 15 residues. CDR1 is SGHTA, CDR2 FQGNSA, per germline. Here the CDR3 DNA reads TGTGCCAGCAGCCACCTAGCGGGAGTAGGGAATGAGCAGTTCTTC. Translated, it gives CASSHLAGVGNEQFF. Combining the CDR3 with reference TRBV7-2 and TRBJ2-1 gives the whole variable domain GAGVSQSPSNKVTEKGKDVELRCDPISGHTALYWYRQSLGQGLEFLIYFQGNSAPDKSGLPSDRFSAERTGGSVSTLTIQRTQQEDSAVYLCASSHLAGVGNEQFFGPGTRLTVL.

The chain carries TRBV6-1 and TRBJ1-1; the D is unclear. From germline, CDR1 is MNHNS and CDR2 SASEGT. Trimming removed 1 base at V and 1 base at J, with 13 bases between. CDR3 length: 16 amino acids. The CDR3 sequence is CASSEGLWLPNTEAFF. Here the CDR3 DNA reads TGTGCCAGCAGTGAAGGTTTGTGGCTACCGAACACTGAAGCTTTCTTT.

The chain is built from TRBV4-1 and TRBJ1-4; the D gene is possibly TRBD1 (6 bases). The germline V and J ends were trimmed by 1 base and 7 bases, with 16 bases remaining between them. Germline loops: CDR1 MGHRA, CDR2 YSYEKL. The length of the CDR3 is 16 residues. CDR3 coding DNA: TGCGCCAGCAGCCAAGCGAGATACAGGGAAGCTGAAAAACTGTTTTTT. It encodes CASSQARYREAEKLFF.

The V gene is TRBV6-6, the J gene TRBJ1-4; D remains ambiguous. Trimming stripped 5 bases from V and 10 bases from J, with 14 bases between. The CDR3 has 13 amino acids. The V gene's germline CDR1 is MNHNY and CDR2 SVGAGI (reference sequence). CDR3 nucleotides: TGTGCCAGCAGTAAGGAGGAGAACGGAAAACTGTTTTTT. It codes for CASSKEENGKLFF.

Written as DNA, the CDR3 is TGTGCCAGCAGCTTGGGACCTACTGATACCTACGAGCAGTACTTC. It yields the protein CASSLGPTDTYEQYF. This chain joins TRBV5-6 and TRBJ2-7; the D is unclear. CDR3 length equals 15 residues. Trimming took off 0 bases at V and 2 bases at J, with 12 bases between the two ends. Germline lookup yields CDR1 SGHDT and CDR2 YYEEEE.

The V and J genes are TRBV6-1 and TRBJ2-7; D gene ambiguous. The CDR3 length is 15 residues. Per germline, CDR1 MNHNS and CDR2 SASEGT. The germline V and J ends were trimmed by 2 bases and 0 bases, with 11 bases remaining between them. The chain's CDR3 is CASSEIIAGSYEQYF. CDR3 bases: TGTGCCAGCAGTGAAATCATTGCAGGCTCCTACGAGCAGTACTTC.

The chain couples TRBV7-8 to TRBJ1-1; possibly TRBD1 for D (6 bases). This CDR3 contains 13 residues. Germline V CDR1 and CDR2: SGHVS, FQNEAQ. The V gene lost 1 base and the J gene lost 8 bases, with 11 bases spanning the gap. Here the CDR3 reads CASSLGRGKEAFF. CDR3 DNA sequence: TGTGCCAGCAGCTTAGGCAGGGGTAAGGAAGCTTTCTTT.

This clone was detected once. This rearrangement joins TRBV7-6 to TRBJ2-7; 11 positions match TRBD2. The CDR3 is 15 amino acids. The germline gives CDR1 SGHVS, CDR2 FNYEAQ. The J segment lost 5 bases and the V segment lost 5 bases, leaving 8 bases of the junction unmatched. CDR3 sequence reads: CASSPIISGRDEQYF. The CDR3 DNA is TGTGCCAGCAGCCCAATAATTAGCGGGAGGGACGAGCAGTACTTC.